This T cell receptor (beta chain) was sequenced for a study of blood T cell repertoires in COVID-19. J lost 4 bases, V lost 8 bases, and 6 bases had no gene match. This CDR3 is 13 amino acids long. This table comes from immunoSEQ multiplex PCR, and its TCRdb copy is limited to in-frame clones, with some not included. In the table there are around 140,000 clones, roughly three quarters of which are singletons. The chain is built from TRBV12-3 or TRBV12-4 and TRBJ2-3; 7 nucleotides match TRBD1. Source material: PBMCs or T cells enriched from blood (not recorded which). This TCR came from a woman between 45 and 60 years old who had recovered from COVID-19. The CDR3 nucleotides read TGTGCCAGCGAAAGGGGGCCCTCAGATACGCAGTATTTT. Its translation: CASERGPSDTQYF.